The clone carrying this TCR beta chain was observed a handful of times. The antigen is undetermined. V lost 1 base to trimming and J lost 1 base, with 20 bases between them. The CDR3 has 19 amino acids. Germline CDR1 is KGHDR and CDR2 is SFDVKD. Each diagnosis was grounded in clinical symptoms, serum thyroxine and TRAb, thyroid ultrasound, and orbital computed tomography. The data derive from a study of T cells in Graves' hyperthyroidism and ophthalmopathy. Findings of the study overall: Before onset, ophthalmopathy was predicted by the model a median approximately 6.5 months earlier. Separation of ophthalmopathy from stable hyperthyroidism was achieved by a 13 V-J model. Blood held most thyroid clonotypes expanded above 0.001 frequency.

The investigators amplified TCR beta CDR3 regions from RNA transcripts. TCR CDR3 regions were first amplified by RT-PCR with HTBI primers. TCRdb reanalysed the multiplex PCR reads using MiXCR and keeps one entry per CDR3 protein. The sample carries nearly 750,000 distinct CDR3 sequences, around 40% recorded once. Sequenced input: blood. The sequence came from a woman in her forties with Graves' hyperthyroidism. The chain recombines TRBV24-1 with TRBJ2-3; the D is unclear. In DNA form, the CDR3 reads TGTGCCACCAGTGATTTCGCCCCTCGGGTAGGAACCGGCACAGATACGCAGTATTTT. This encodes CATSDFAPRVGTGTDTQYF.